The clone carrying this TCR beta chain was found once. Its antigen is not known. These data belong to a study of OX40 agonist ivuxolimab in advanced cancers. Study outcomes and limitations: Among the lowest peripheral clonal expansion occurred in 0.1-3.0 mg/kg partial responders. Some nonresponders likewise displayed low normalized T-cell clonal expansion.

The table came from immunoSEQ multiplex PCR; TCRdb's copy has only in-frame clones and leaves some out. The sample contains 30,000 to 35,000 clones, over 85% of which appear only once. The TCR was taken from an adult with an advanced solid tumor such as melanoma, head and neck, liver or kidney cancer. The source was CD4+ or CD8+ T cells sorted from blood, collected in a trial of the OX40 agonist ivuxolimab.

The CDR3 DNA reads TGTGCCAGCACCCTAGGAGGGAGGCCCCACGAGCAGTACTTC. This encodes CASTLGGRPHEQYF. The V call is TRBV28, the J call TRBJ2-7; D possibly corresponds to TRBD2 (6 bases). This CDR3 has 14 residues. Per the germline V gene, CDR1 is MDHEN and CDR2 is SYDVKM. Trimming cost V 7 bases and J 5 bases, with 18 bases left between them. Full variable domain (remainder filled in from reference TRBV28 and TRBJ2-7): DVKVTQSSRYLVKRTGEKVFLECVQDMDHENMFWYRQDPGLGLRLIYFSYDVKMKEKGDIPEGYSVSREKKERFSLILESASTNQTSMYLCASTLGGRPHEQYFGPGTRLTVT.